A single sample is the source of the 21 T cell receptor beta chains below, sequenced in a study of graft-versus-host responses after intestinal transplantation (dated by TCRdb to about 2021). The library was obtained by the immunoSEQ multiplex PCR assay. TCRdb re-hosts the immuneACCESS table, in-frame sequences only. Its copies lack some clones; in the studies checked, an unresolved V gene accounts for under half of them, and the cause for the rest is not known. A total of 25,000 to 35,000 clones appear in this sample, approximately 93% of them only once. Together, the top ten hold just over 0.7% of the sample. Sequencing used PBMCs, obtained approximately ten weeks after intestinal transplant. The receptors were sampled from a human patient who received an intestinal transplant, so some T cells may come from the graft donor.

The chain has TRBV6-5 and TRBJ1-1; D is possibly TRBD1 (5 bases). The V end was cut by 3 bases, the J end by 5 bases, with 7 bases between. Germline V gene sequence: CDR1 MNHEY, CDR2 SVGAGI. The CDR3 totals 12 residues. CDR3 residues: CASSYWGTEAFF. CDR3 DNA: TGTGCCAGCAGTTATTGGGGGACTGAAGCTTTCTTT.

The chain links TRBV6-1 to TRBJ2-3; TRBD2 aligns across 12 bases. The CDR3 runs 18 residues. V shed 4 bases, J shed 5 bases, and the junction held 13 bases outside the gene matches. CDR1 and CDR2 from the germline V gene are MNHNS and SASEGT. CDR3 loop: CASSGSGLAGWLEDTQYF. DNA of the CDR3: TGTGCCAGCAGTGGATCAGGACTAGCGGGGTGGTTGGAAGATACGCAGTATTTT.

V and J are TRBV6-1 and TRBJ2-3; D gene uncertain. The V end lost 1 base, the J end lost 8 bases, and 10 bases lay between the germline ends. Germline-derived CDR1 and CDR2 are MNHNS and SASEGT. The CDR3 sequence is 13 residues long. In DNA form, the CDR3 reads TGTGCCAGCAGTGAAGGTACAGAGTCTACGCAGTATTTT. It is translated as CASSEGTESTQYF.

This clone has a single count. This rearrangement joins TRBV27 to TRBJ2-3, with D possibly TRBD2 on 7 matching bases. The CDR3 extends over 16 amino acids. Looked up from germline, CDR1 is MNHEY and CDR2 is SMNVEV (reference sequence). V lost 7 bases and J 2 bases, leaving 19 bases between the germline ends. The CDR3 DNA reads TGTGCCAGCAACCTACGGGGGGCACCTTACACAGATACGCAGTATTTT. Translation gives CASNLRGAPYTDTQYF.

The chain carries TRBV7-6 and TRBJ2-7; the match to TRBD1 covers 7 bases. V was pared by 5 bases and J by 6 bases, with 13 bases of the junction left unmatched. There are 15 residues in the CDR3. Germline CDR1 SGHVS, CDR2 FNYEAQ. In DNA, the CDR3 is TGTGCCAGCAGCGATCCGGGACAAGGGGGCCTCGAGCAGTACTTC. Its protein is CASSDPGQGGLEQYF. The variable domain in full, completed from reference TRBV7-6 and TRBJ2-7, reads GAGVSQSPRYKVTKRGQDVALRCDPISGHVSLYWYRQALGQGPEFLTYFNYEAQQDKSGLPNDRFSAERPEGSISTLTIQRTEQRDSAMYRCASSDPGQGGLEQYFGPGTRLTVT.

This sequence joins TRBV7-9 and TRBJ2-7; 9 bases agree with TRBD1. With 2 bases clipped from V and 5 bases from J, the junction kept 7 bases outside the gene matches. Germline assignment: CDR1 SEHNR and CDR2 FQNEAQ (reference sequence). The CDR3 totals 15 residues. The CDR3 DNA reads TGTGCCAGCAGCTTAACCGGGACAGGGTTCAACGAGCAGTACTTC. Protein product: CASSLTGTGFNEQYF.

The V call is TRBV4-1, the J call TRBJ1-2; 8 nucleotides line up with TRBD1. Trimming at V came to 3 bases and at J to 3 bases, leaving 9 bases not matched to a gene. The CDR3 has 16 amino acids. CDR1 is MGHRA, CDR2 YSYEKL, per germline. In DNA form, the CDR3 reads TGCGCCAGCAGCCAGCGCAGGGGGCGCGAATACTATGGCTACACCTTC. Translating gives CASSQRRGREYYGYTF.

This rearrangement joins TRBV19 to TRBJ1-3, with a weak D call TRBD1 (5 bases). The CDR3 loop spans 16 amino acids. Germline values: CDR1 LNHDA, CDR2 SQIVND (reference sequence). The V end was cut by 3 bases, the J end by 0 bases, with 12 bases between. The CDR3 nucleotides read TGTGCCAGTAGTATTGGACACCCCTACTCTGGAAACACCATATATTTT. Translated: CASSIGHPYSGNTIYF. Filled out from reference TRBV19 and TRBJ1-3, the complete variable domain reads DGGITQSPKYLFRKEGQNVTLSCEQNLNHDAMYWYRQDPGQGLRLIYYSQIVNDFQKGDIAEGYSVSREKKESFPLTVTSAQKNPTAFYLCASSIGHPYSGNTIYFGEGSWLTVV.

The chain is built from TRBV9 and TRBJ2-1; D may correspond to TRBD1 or TRBD2 (5 bases each). V gave up 3 bases and J gave up 6 bases, with 19 bases separating them. The CDR3 loop spans 16 amino acids. CDR1 and CDR2 from the germline V gene are SGDLS and YYNGEE. The CDR3 loop reads CASSGSSGRVGNEQFF. The CDR3 bases are TGTGCCAGCAGCGGGTCCTCAGGGCGGGTGGGCAATGAGCAGTTCTTC.

In this sample, this clone turned up once. One junction end disagrees with the germline gene, perhaps due to a read error. The chain joins TRBV2 to TRBJ2-7; D remains ambiguous. Germline V CDR1 and CDR2: SNHLY, FYNNEI. The CDR3 runs to 11 residues. The CDR3 loop reads CASTEGYEQYF. The CDR3 coding sequence is TGTGCCAGCACTGAAGGCTACGAGCAGTACTTC.

This sequence joins TRBV13 and TRBJ2-5; 11 bases fit TRBD1. The CDR3 has 15 amino acids. Germline V lookup: CDR1 PRHDT, CDR2 FYEKMQ (reference sequence). Unmatched junction bases numbered 8, after V lost 6 bases and J lost 5 bases. The chain's CDR3 is CASSSRTGGGETQYF. The CDR3 DNA sequence: TGTGCCAGCAGTTCGAGGACAGGGGGCGGGGAGACCCAGTACTTC.

CDR3 nucleotide sequence: TGTGCCAGCAGTGAGAACGGGGAGCTGTTTTTT. Amino acid sequence: CASSENGELFF. The chain employs TRBV2 and TRBJ2-2; no firm D call. This CDR3 spans 11 amino acids. Between the trimmed V and J ends, which lost 3 bases and 7 bases, there was a span of 3 bases. The germline CDR1 and CDR2 sequences are SNHLY and FYNNEI.

The V call is TRBV11-2, the J call TRBJ2-7; D gene ambiguous. Trimming stripped 3 bases from V and 3 bases from J, with 12 bases between. This CDR3 contains 14 residues. Per germline, CDR1 SGHAT and CDR2 FQNNGV. This CDR3 reads CASSFGTNGYEQYF. CDR3 DNA: TGTGCCAGCAGCTTTGGAACCAATGGCTACGAGCAGTACTTC.

The rearrangement uses TRBV4-2 and TRBJ2-7, with D hard to call. The V end was cut by 2 bases, the J end by 4 bases, with 9 bases between. The CDR3 has 13 amino acids. The germline CDR1 and CDR2 sequences are LGHNA and YNFKEQ. The CDR3 DNA reads TGTGCCAGCAGCCAAAGGAGTAAATACGAGCAGTACTTC. Its protein is CASSQRSKYEQYF.

J is TRBJ2-3 and V is TRBV11-2; D is tentatively TRBD1 or TRBD2 (5 bases each). The CDR3 sequence is 18 residues long. The V end was cut by 1 base, the J end by 0 bases, with 17 bases between. In germline, CDR1 is SGHAT, CDR2 FQNNGV. In DNA, the CDR3 is TGTGCCAGCAGCTTAGTCCTCGGACTGGGACCTAGCACAGATACGCAGTATTTT. This translates into CASSLVLGLGPSTDTQYF.

The CDR3 loop reads CASSRAAENTIYF. The CDR3 nucleotides read TGTGCCAGCTCGAGGGCGGCTGAAAACACCATATATTTT. This chain joins TRBV7-9 and TRBJ1-3; D uncertain. Germline-derived CDR1 and CDR2 are SEHNR and FQNEAQ (reference sequence). This CDR3 has 13 amino acids. V shed 8 bases and J shed 6 bases, with 14 bases lying between them.

The chain links TRBV7-9 to TRBJ2-7, with D perhaps given as TRBD1 or TRBD2 (5 bases each). This CDR3 has 14 residues. Germline V CDR1 and CDR2: SEHNR, FQNEAQ (reference sequence). The V end lost 3 bases, the J end lost 2 bases, and 11 bases lay between the germline ends. As DNA, the CDR3 is TGTGCCAGCAGCTTGGGGGAGCATCCCTACGAGCAGTACTTC. Protein sequence: CASSLGEHPYEQYF.

The rearrangement links TRBV6-5 to TRBJ1-3; D gene unclear. In germline, CDR1 is MNHEY, CDR2 SVGAGI. The CDR3 runs to 13 residues. V was shortened by 6 bases and J by 0 bases, with 6 bases between the two germline ends. The DNA of the CDR3 is TGTGCCAGCAGACTAATCTCTGGAAACACCATATATTTT. Its translation is CASRLISGNTIYF.

The gene calls are TRBV7-2 and TRBJ2-7; 8 bases are a match to TRBD2. V trimming: 4 bases; J trimming: 1 base; junction bases outside the gene matches: 6. The germline V gene has CDR1 SGHTA and CDR2 FQGNSA. The CDR3 has 15 residues. CDR3 in amino acids: CASSSGGLWSYEQYF. The CDR3 DNA reads as TGTGCCAGCAGCTCGGGAGGGCTATGGTCCTACGAGCAGTACTTC.

V is TRBV28 and J is TRBJ1-2; 9 nucleotides align to TRBD1. V shed 4 bases and J 0 bases; nucleotides not matched to a gene: 15. There are 19 residues in the CDR3. Germline CDR1 MDHEN, CDR2 SYDVKM. CDR3 in amino acids: CASSSPRTGASLANYGYTF. CDR3 DNA: TGTGCCAGCAGTTCCCCCCGGACAGGGGCCTCATTAGCTAACTATGGCTACACCTTC.

The chain has TRBV18 and TRBJ2-3; D not certain. Germline V CDR1 and CDR2: KGHSH, LQKENI. V lost 4 bases to trimming and J lost 5 bases, with 10 bases between them. CDR3 size: 13 residues. CDR3 protein: CASSLSLRDTQYF. In DNA form, the CDR3 reads TGTGCCAGCTCACTATCTCTTAGAGATACGCAGTATTTT.